One T cell receptor (beta chain) is described in this entry. This clone was recorded only once. Its antigen remains undetermined. The germline gene is not matched at one end of the junction; a read error may be the cause. TCRbeta CDR3 regions were amplified from genomic DNA using the immunoSEQ Assay, a bias-controlled multiplex PCR. Turning to the authors' computational methods: Within the assay, amplification of reference gene primers was used to estimate how many nucleated cells each sample contained. Sequence reads were collapsed and filtered to measure the absolute abundance of every unique TCRbeta CDR3 rearrangement. For each sample, productive Simpson clonality was calculated as the square root of Simpson's diversity index across productive rearrangements. Not all clones reach the TCRdb copy of this immuneACCESS table, which keeps in-frame sequences only. Checked studies attribute under half of the gap to unresolved V genes and leave the rest unexplained. D and trimming were read from the DNA, whereas the V and J calls and clone size are those reported in that table. Across this sample there are more than 95,000 clones, with 90% seen only once. Clones ranked in the top ten supply 1.5% to 2% of the sample.

Whole blood was collected in K2EDTA tubes by collaborating institutions according to the institutions' own protocols. For TCRbeta analysis, collaborator samples were shipped as frozen whole blood, as isolated PBMCs, or as DNA extracted from either sample type. This entry belongs to a study of blood T cell repertoires in COVID-19 (TCRdb year 2020). Regarding the research as a whole: The collaborator samples originated in the United States, Italy and Spain and spanned the acute and convalescent phases of COVID-19. The prospective study material was composed of cDNA or gDNA derived from T cells, B-cell-depleted T cells, or PBMCs. Subjects who had been exposed to COVID-19, were actively infected with it, or had recovered from it provided the deeply sampled blood TCRbeta repertoires that made up the dataset. A freely available public database, intended as a resource for researchers studying the immune response to SARS-CoV-2, is where the repertoires were released. Samples came from the ongoing ImmuneRACE study (first 160 participants) plus 1,254 subjects from 6 global collaborators. Nearly every sample came with metadata listing a de-identified subject ID, COVID-19 status, age in years and sex. HLA class I and class II types, where available, came from metadata supplied by the sample provider rather than from assay-based typing. Overall results and qualifications from the work: The amount of clinical and demographic metadata varied by source and participant and was provided uncurated.

Reading from cysteine to phenylalanine, the CDR3 counts 12 amino acids. Only the CDR3 part of the read is kept: 36 bases, read in frame from the first base. From the germline V gene (reference sequence), CDR1 is LNHDA and CDR2 is SQIVND. Specimen: peripheral blood. The sequence is built from TRBV19 and TRBJ2-1; the central 9 bases match TRBD2. The clonotype originates from a man in his fifties or sixties with acute or convalescent COVID-19. The DNA sequence reads TGTGCCAGTAGGATATCTAGCGGGGTAAAGGTCTTC. This translates into CASRISSGVKVF.